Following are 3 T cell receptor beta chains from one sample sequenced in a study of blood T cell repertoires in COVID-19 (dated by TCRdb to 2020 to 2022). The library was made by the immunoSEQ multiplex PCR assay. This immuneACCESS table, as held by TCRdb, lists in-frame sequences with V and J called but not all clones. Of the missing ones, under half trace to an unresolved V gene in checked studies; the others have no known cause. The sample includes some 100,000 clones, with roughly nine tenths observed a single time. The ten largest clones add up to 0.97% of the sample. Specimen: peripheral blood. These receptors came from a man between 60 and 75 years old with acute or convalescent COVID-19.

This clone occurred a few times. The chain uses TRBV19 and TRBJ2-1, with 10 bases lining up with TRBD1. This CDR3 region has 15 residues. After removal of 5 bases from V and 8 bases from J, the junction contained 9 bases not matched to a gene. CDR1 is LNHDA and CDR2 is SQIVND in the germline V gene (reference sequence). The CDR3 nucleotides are TGTGCCAGTAGTGCCCCGGGACAGGGGATAGATGAGCAGTTCTTC. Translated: CASSAPGQGIDEQFF.

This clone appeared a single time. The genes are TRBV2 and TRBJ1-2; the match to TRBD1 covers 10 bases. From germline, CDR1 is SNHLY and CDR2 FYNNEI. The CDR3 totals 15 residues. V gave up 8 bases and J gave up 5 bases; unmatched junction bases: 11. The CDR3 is CASCYTGTGEYGYTF. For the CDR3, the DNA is TGTGCCAGCTGCTACACCGGGACAGGGGAATATGGCTACACCTTC.

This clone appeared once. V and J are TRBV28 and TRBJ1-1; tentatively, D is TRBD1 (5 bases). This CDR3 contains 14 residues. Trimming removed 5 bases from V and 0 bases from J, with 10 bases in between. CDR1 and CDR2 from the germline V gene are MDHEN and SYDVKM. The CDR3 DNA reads TGTGCCAGCAGTCCCCCAGGGATGAACACTGAAGCTTTCTTT. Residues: CASSPPGMNTEAFF.